The 11 T cell receptor beta chains below come from one sample, sequenced in a study of blood T cells in healthy people across ages. A sample-barcoded 5' primer and a J-beta primer mix were used in a second PCR of roughly 7 to 11 cycles. TCRdb reanalysed the 5' RACE reads using MiXCR and keeps one entry per CDR3 protein. The sample includes around 1,700,000 distinct CDR3 sequences, 25% to 30% of them seen just once. The material sequenced was blood. The source of these receptors is a woman aged 30 to 39 in good health.

The chain couples TRBV10-3 to TRBJ2-5, with D tentatively TRBD2 (5 bases). The CDR3 is made up of 14 amino acids. Germline V CDR1 and CDR2: ENHRY, SYGVKD. Trimming pared 10 bases from V and 4 bases from J, leaving 19 bases between. This chain's CDR3 is CASRHRERGETQYF. The CDR3 coding sequence is TGTGCCAGCAGGCACCGGGAAAGAGGAGAGACCCAGTACTTC.

The chain carries TRBV7-2 and TRBJ2-1; D perhaps matches TRBD2 (5 bases). In germline, CDR1 is SGHTA, CDR2 FQGNSA. The CDR3 spans 14 residues. Between the trimmed V and J ends, which lost 7 bases and 5 bases, there was a span of 15 bases. The DNA of the CDR3 is TGTGCCAGCAAGGGAGCGCCGAACCACAATGAGCAGTTCTTC. Amino acid sequence: CASKGAPNHNEQFF.

This clonotype has more than one count but fewer than ten. The chain recombines TRBV5-1 with TRBJ1-6; 10 bases are a match to TRBD1. CDR3 length: 12 residues. V gave up 4 bases and J gave up 14 bases; unmatched junction bases: 3. The germline gives CDR1 SGHRS, CDR2 YFSETQ. CDR3 amino acids: CASSGGQGTLHF. Written as DNA, the CDR3 is TGCGCCAGCAGCGGGGGACAGGGGACCCTCCACTTT.

About this clonotype itself: This could be a read error, since a much larger clone is one nucleotide away. The chain links TRBV5-6 to TRBJ2-4, with a tentative D call TRBD1 (5 bases). This CDR3 region has 16 residues. Germline values: CDR1 SGHDT, CDR2 YYEEEE. V was pared by 4 bases and J by 2 bases, with 16 bases between. For the CDR3, the DNA is TGTGCCAGCAGCCTCAGCCGGACACTATCCAAAAACATTCAGTACTTC. This gives the protein CASSLSRTLSKNIQYF.

CDR3 sequence (DNA): TGTGCCACCAGTGAGAGTCCAGGGGCCTATGGCTACACCTTC. Translating gives CATSESPGAYGYTF. The chain carries TRBV24-1 and TRBJ1-2; tentatively, D is TRBD1 (6 bases). The CDR3 length is 14 residues. V dropped 4 bases and J dropped 4 bases, with 12 bases sitting between them. The germline V gene encodes CDR1 KGHDR and CDR2 SFDVKD.

V is TRBV7-9 and J is TRBJ2-1, with a possible D match to TRBD1 (5 bases). Between the trimmed V and J ends, which lost 7 bases and 6 bases, there was a span of 16 bases. This CDR3 spans 14 amino acids. Germline V gene data show CDR1 as SEHNR and CDR2 as FQNEAQ (reference sequence). CDR3 residues: CASMVGSGPNEQFF. In nucleotides, the CDR3 is TGTGCCAGCATGGTAGGGTCAGGGCCCAATGAGCAGTTCTTC.

In its sample, this clonotype was seen many times. The V call is TRBV5-5, the J call TRBJ2-4; 8 nucleotides agree with TRBD1. V shed 4 bases and J 7 bases; nucleotides not matched to a gene: 13. This CDR3 spans 16 amino acids. CDR1 SGHKS and CDR2 YYEKEE come from the germline V gene (reference sequence). The CDR3 nucleotides read TGTGCCAGCAGCAACCGCCAGGGGGCTGTGGGGAACATTCAGTACTTC. Protein product: CASSNRQGAVGNIQYF.

This chain joins TRBV11-2 and TRBJ1-3, with D maybe TRBD1 (5 bases). The CDR3 covers 17 residues. V shed 1 base and J shed 0 bases, with 13 bases lying between them. CDR1 and CDR2 (germline): SGHAT, FQNNGV. CDR3 sequence reads: CASSLGFGGLSGNTIYF. The CDR3 DNA sequence: TGTGCCAGCAGCTTAGGATTCGGGGGTCTCTCTGGAAACACCATATATTTT.

Concerning this clonotype itself: It may be a read error: a sequence one base away is much more abundant. V is TRBV5-6 and J is TRBJ2-1, with a possible D match to TRBD2 (5 bases). Matching the DNA end better, TRBJ2-7 makes the J call doubtful. The CDR3 runs 16 residues. Germline CDR1 reads SGHDT; CDR2 reads YYEEEE. CDR3 sequence reads: CASSLAAVGSYNEQYF. The CDR3 bases are TGTGCCAGCAGCCTGGCAGCGGTAGGCTCCTACAATGAGCAGTACTTC.

The genes are TRBV20-1 and TRBJ2-5; 11 nucleotides align to TRBD2. CDR3 size: 16 residues. The germline V gene has CDR1 DFQATT and CDR2 SNEGSKA (reference sequence). The V segment lost 2 bases and the J segment 1 base; nucleotides outside the gene matches: 6. The CDR3 sequence is CSARPVLAGAQETQYF. The DNA for the CDR3 is TGCAGTGCTAGACCAGTACTAGCGGGGGCCCAAGAGACCCAGTACTTC.

The chain links TRBV10-2 to TRBJ1-1, with TRBD1 as a possible D gene (5 bases). Deletions cut 6 bases from V and 1 base from J, with 15 bases between. Per germline, CDR1 WSHSY and CDR2 SAAADI. The CDR3 runs 15 residues. In nucleotides, the CDR3 is TGCGCCAGCAGGATCGGGACGGTAAGGAACACTGAAGCTTTCTTT. This gives the protein CASRIGTVRNTEAFF.